This T cell receptor beta chain was captured by sequencing in a study of T cell repertoires in cytomegalovirus infection. This clonotype has a handful of counts. Germline-derived CDR1 and CDR2 are DFQATT and SNEGSKA (reference sequence). This CDR3 spans 14 amino acids. The V segment lost 4 bases and the J segment 0 bases; nucleotides outside the gene matches: 0. TCRdb fed the reads into MiXCR, producing one record per CDR3 protein. The repertoire holds more than 200,000 distinct CDR3 sequences, with around 9% as singletons. Material for sequencing was PBMCs. This sequence originates from a human donor in good health (CMV status not recorded). Some clones in this sample may be carry-over from other donors' samples. The gene calls are TRBV20-1 and TRBJ2-2, with 9 bases matching TRBD1. In DNA form, the CDR3 reads TGCAGTGCTAACAGGGGGCCGAACACCGGGGAGCTGTTTTTT. This codes for CSANRGPNTGELFF.